This T cell receptor beta chain was retrieved from a study of cytomegalovirus exposure and HLA in healthy donors. In the PCR, 60 Vbeta and 13 Jbeta primers were used. Repertoires were generated with immunoSEQ multiplex PCR, while TCRdb's copy carries only in-frame clones and drops some. This table holds tens of thousands of clones, around four fifths found once. J gave up 4 bases and V 3 bases, and 5 bases lay outside the gene matches. The germline CDR1 and CDR2 sequences are LGHNA and YSLEER. The CDR3 spans 14 residues. This receptor was identified in a male donor in good health and CMV-seropositive. The J gene is TRBJ2-7, the V gene TRBV4-3; 8 bases fit TRBD2. Material: PBMCs. Written as DNA, the CDR3 is TGCGCCAGCAGCCAGGGGACTAGGGTATACGAGCAGTACTTC. Protein: CASSQGTRVYEQYF.